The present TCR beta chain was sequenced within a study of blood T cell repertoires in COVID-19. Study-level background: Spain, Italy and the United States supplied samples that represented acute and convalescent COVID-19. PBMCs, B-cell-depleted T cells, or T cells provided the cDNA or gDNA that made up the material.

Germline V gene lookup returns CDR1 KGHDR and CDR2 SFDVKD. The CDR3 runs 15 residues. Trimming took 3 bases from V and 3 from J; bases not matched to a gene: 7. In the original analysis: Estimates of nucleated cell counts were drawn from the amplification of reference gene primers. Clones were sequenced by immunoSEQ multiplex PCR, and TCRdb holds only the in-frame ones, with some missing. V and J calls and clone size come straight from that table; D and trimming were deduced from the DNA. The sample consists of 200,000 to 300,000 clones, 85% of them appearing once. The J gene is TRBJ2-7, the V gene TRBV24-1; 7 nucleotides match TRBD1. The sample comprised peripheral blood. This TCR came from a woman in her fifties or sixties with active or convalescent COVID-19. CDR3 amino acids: CATSDTRDSIYEQYF. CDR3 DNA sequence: TGTGCCACCAGTGATACCCGGGACAGCATCTACGAGCAGTACTTC.